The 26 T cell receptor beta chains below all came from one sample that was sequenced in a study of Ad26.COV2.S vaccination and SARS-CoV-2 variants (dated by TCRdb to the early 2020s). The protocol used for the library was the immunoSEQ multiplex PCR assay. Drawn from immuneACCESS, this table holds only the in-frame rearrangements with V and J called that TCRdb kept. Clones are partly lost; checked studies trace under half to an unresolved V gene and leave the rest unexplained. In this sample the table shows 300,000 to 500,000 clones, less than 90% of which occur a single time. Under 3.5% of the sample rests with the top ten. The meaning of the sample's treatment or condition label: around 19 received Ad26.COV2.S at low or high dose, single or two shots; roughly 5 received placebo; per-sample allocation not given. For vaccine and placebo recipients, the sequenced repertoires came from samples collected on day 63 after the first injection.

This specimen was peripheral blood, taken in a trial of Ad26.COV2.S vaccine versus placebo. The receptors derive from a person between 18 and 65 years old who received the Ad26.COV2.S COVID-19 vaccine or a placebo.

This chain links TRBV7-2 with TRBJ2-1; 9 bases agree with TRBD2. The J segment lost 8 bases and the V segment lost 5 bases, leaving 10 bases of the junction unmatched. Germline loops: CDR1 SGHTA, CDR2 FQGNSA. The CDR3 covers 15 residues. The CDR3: CASSLGAGGPDEQFF. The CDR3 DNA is TGTGCCAGCAGCCTTGGCGCGGGGGGGCCGGATGAGCAGTTCTTC.

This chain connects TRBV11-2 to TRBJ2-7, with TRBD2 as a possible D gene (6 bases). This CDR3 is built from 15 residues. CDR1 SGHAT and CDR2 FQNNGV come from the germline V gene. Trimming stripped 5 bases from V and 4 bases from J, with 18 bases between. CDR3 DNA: TGTGCCAGCAGCCGCACCGGAGCCGCGGGATACGAGCAGTACTTC. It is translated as CASSRTGAAGYEQYF.

DNA of the CDR3: TGTGCCAGTAGTATGGGCAGGCATATACTAAAGACCCAGTACTTC. It codes for CASSMGRHILKTQYF. The rearrangement uses TRBV19 and TRBJ2-5; D not resolved. The CDR3 extends over 15 amino acids. The germline CDR1 and CDR2 sequences are LNHDA and SQIVND (reference sequence). The V and J ends lost 3 bases and 6 bases respectively, with 17 bases between them.

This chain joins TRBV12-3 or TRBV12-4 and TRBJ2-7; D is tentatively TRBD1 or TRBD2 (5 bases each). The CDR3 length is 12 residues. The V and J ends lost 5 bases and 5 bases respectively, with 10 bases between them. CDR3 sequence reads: CASSLGGDEQYF. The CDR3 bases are TGTGCCAGCAGTCTTGGGGGTGACGAGCAGTACTTC.

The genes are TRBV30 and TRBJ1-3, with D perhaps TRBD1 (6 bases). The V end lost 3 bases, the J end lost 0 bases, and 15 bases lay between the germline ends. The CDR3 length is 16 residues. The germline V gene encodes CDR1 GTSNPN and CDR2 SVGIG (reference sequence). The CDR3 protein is CAWSIRDTHSGNTIYF. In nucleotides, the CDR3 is TGTGCCTGGAGCATCCGGGACACACACTCTGGAAACACCATATATTTT. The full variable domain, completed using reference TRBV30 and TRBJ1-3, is SQTIHQWPATLVQPVGSPLSLECTVEGTSNPNLYWYRQAAGRGLQLLFYSVGIGQISSEVPQNLSASRPQDRQFILSSKKLLLSDSGFYLCAWSIRDTHSGNTIYFGEGSWLTVV.

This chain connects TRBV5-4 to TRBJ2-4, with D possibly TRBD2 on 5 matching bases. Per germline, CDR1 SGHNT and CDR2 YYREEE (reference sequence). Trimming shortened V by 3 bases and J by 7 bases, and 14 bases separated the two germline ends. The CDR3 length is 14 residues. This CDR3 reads CASSSGWGANIQYF. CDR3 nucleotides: TGTGCCAGCAGCTCGGGGTGGGGAGCGAACATTCAGTACTTC.

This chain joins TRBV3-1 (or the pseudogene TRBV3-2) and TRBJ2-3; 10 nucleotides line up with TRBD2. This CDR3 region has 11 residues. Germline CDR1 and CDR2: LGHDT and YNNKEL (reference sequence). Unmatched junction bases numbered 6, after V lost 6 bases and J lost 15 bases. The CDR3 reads CASSQSGGAYF. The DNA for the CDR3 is TGTGCCAGCAGTCAAAGCGGGGGGGCATATTTT.

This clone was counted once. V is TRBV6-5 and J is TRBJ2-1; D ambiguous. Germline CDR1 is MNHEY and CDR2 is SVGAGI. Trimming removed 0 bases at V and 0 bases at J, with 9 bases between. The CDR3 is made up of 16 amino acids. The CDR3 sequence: CASSYSLPGSYNEQFF. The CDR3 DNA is TGTGCCAGCAGTTACTCATTGCCAGGCTCCTACAATGAGCAGTTCTTC.

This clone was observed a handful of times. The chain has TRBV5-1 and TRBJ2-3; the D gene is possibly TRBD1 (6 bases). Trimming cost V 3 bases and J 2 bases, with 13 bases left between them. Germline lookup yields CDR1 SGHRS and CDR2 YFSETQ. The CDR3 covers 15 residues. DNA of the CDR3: TGCGCCAGCAGCTATAACCAGGGGCCCACAGATACGCAGTATTTT. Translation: CASSYNQGPTDTQYF.

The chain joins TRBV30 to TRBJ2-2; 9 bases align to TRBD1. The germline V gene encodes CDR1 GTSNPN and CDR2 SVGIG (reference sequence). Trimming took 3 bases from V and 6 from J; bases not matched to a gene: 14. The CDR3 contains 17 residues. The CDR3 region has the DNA TGTGCCTGGAGGTCAGCCCCGGGGACAGGGATGGCCGGGGAGCTGTTTTTT. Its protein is CAWRSAPGTGMAGELFF.

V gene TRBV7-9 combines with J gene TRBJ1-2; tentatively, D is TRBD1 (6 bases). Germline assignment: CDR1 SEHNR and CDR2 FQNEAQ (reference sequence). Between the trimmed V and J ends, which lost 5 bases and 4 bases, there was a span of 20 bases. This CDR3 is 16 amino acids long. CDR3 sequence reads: CASSLPTTGTLYGYTF. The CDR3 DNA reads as TGTGCCAGCAGCCTTCCAACTACAGGGACCCTCTATGGCTACACCTTC. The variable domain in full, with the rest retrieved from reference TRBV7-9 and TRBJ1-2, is DTGVSQNPRHKITKRGQNVTFRCDPISEHNRLYWYRQTLGQGPEFLTYFQNEAQLEKSRLLSDRFSAERPKGSFSTLEIQRTEQGDSAMYLCASSLPTTGTLYGYTFGSGTRLTVV.

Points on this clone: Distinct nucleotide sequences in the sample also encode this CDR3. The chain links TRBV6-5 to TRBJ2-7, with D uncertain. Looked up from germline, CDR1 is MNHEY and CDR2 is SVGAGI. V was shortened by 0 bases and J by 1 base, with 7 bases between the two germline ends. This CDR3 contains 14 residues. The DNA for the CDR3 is TGTGCCAGCAGTTACTCGATTGGTTCCTACGAGCAGTACTTC. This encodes CASSYSIGSYEQYF.

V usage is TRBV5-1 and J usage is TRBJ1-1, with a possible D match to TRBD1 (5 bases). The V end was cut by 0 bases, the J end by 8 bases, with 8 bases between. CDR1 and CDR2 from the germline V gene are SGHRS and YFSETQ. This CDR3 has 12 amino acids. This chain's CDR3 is CASSLGWGEAFF. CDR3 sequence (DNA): TGCGCCAGCAGCTTGGGTTGGGGGGAAGCTTTCTTT.

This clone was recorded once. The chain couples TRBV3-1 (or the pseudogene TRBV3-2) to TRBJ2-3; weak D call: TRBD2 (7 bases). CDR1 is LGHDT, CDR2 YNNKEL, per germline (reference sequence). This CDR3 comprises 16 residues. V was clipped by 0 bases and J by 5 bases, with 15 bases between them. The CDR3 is CASSQDIWGGGDTQYF. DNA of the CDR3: TGTGCCAGCAGCCAAGACATTTGGGGAGGGGGAGATACGCAGTATTTT.

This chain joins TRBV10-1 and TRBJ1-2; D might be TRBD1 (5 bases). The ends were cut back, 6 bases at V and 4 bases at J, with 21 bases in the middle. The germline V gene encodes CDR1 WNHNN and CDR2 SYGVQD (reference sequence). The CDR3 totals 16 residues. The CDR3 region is CASRDGRVITSYGYTF. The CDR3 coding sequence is TGCGCCAGCAGGGATGGCAGGGTAATTACCTCCTATGGCTACACCTTC.

CDR3 loop: CASSRRAGGGEQFF. CDR3 sequence (DNA): TGCGCCAGCAGCCGTAGAGCGGGGGGGGGAGAGCAGTTCTTC. The rearrangement joins TRBV4-1 to TRBJ2-1; 10 nucleotides line up with TRBD2. Looked up from germline, CDR1 is MGHRA and CDR2 is YSYEKL. With 4 bases clipped from V and 10 bases from J, the junction kept 7 bases outside the gene matches. The CDR3 consists of 14 residues.

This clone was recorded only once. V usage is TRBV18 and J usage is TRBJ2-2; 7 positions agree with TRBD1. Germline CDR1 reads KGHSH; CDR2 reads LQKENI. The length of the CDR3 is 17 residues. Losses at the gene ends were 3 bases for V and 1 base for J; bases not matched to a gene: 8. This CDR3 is CASSPATGYLNTGELFF. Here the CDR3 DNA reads TGTGCCAGCTCACCGGCGACAGGGTATTTGAACACCGGGGAGCTGTTTTTT.

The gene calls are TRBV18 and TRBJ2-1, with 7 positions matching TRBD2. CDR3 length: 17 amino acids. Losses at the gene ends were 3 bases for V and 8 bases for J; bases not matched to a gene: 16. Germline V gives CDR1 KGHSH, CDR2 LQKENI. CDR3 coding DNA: TGTGCCAGCTCACCCCAGGTCAGCGGGACGGGCGTGGATGAGCAGTTCTTC. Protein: CASSPQVSGTGVDEQFF.

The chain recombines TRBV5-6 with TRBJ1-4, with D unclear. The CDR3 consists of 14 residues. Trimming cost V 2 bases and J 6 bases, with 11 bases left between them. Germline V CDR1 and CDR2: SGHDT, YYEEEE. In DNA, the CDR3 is TGTGCCAGCAGCTTTCGGTCGACGGATGAAAAACTGTTTTTT. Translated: CASSFRSTDEKLFF.

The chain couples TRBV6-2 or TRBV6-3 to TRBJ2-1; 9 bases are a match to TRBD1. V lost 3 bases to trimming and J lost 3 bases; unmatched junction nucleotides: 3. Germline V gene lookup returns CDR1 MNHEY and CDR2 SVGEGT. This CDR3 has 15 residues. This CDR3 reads CASSYGDRVYNEQFF. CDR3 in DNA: TGTGCCAGCAGTTATGGGGACAGGGTCTACAATGAGCAGTTCTTC.

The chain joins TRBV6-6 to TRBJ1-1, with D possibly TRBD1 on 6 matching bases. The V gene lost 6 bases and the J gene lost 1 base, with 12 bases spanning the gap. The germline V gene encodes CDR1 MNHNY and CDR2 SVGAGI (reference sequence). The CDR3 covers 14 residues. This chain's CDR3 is CASRDSFSNTEAFF. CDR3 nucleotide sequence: TGTGCCAGCAGGGACAGCTTCTCGAACACTGAAGCTTTCTTT.

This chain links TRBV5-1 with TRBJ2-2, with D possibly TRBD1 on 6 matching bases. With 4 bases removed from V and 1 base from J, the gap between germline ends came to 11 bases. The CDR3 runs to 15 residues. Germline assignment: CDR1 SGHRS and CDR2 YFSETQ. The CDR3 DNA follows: TGCGCCAGCAGCCCACGGACAGAGAACACCGGGGAGCTGTTTTTT. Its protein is CASSPRTENTGELFF.

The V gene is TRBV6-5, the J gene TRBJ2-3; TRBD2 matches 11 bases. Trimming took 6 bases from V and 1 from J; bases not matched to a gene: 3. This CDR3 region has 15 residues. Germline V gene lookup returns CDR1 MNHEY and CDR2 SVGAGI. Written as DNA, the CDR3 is TGTGCCAGCAGAGGGGGACTAGCGGGCACAGATACGCAGTATTTT. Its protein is CASRGGLAGTDTQYF.

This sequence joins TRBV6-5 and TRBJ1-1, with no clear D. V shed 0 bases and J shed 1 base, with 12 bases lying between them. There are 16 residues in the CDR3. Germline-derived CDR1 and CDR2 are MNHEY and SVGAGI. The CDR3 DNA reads TGTGCCAGCAGTTACTCGCCCATTTCCCCGAACACTGAAGCTTTCTTT. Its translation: CASSYSPISPNTEAFF.

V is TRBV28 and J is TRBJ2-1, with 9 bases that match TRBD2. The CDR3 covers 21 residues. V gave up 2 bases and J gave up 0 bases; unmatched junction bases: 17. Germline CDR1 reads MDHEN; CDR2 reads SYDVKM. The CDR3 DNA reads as TGTGCCAGCAGTTTAGGGACCTGGGTCAGCGGGGGGATTATCTCCTACAATGAGCAGTTCTTC. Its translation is CASSLGTWVSGGIISYNEQFF. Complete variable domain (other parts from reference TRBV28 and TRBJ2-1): DVKVTQSSRYLVKRTGEKVFLECVQDMDHENMFWYRQDPGLGLRLIYFSYDVKMKEKGDIPEGYSVSREKKERFSLILESASTNQTSMYLCASSLGTWVSGGIISYNEQFFGPGTRLTVL.

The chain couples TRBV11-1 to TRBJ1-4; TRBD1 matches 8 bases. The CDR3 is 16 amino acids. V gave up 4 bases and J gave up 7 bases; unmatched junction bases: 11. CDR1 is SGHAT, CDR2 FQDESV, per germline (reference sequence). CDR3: CASSSRWTGPAEKLFF. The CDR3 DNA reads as TGTGCCAGCAGCTCCAGATGGACAGGGCCGGCTGAAAAACTGTTTTTT.